The clone carrying this T cell receptor (beta chain) was picked up many times. Its antigen is currently unknown. These data come from a study of T cell repertoires in cytomegalovirus infection. Looking at the study overall: Public TCR beta signatures marked donors with CMV infection and the matching HLA.

The V gene's germline CDR1 is ENHRY and CDR2 SYGVKD. The CDR3 extends over 15 amino acids. V shed 3 bases and J shed 1 base, with 9 bases lying between them. Study observations and caveats: CMV-specific TCR beta clonotypes restricted by HLA-C dominated the ex vivo response.

MiXCR was run by TCRdb on the reads, yielding one entry per CDR3 protein. The repertoire has tens of thousands of distinct CDR3 sequences, approximately 20% of them found once; the top ten carry about 55%. The sample consisted of CD8+ T cells from cultured PBMCs, taken from culture after CMV antigen stimulation. This receptor was obtained from a human donor in good health (CMV status not recorded). Some clones in this sample may be carry-over from other donors' samples. This chain links TRBV10-3 with TRBJ2-2, with D unclear. In DNA, the CDR3 is TGTGCCATCAGTGACGGGTTTAAGAACACCGGGGAGCTGTTTTTT. Amino acid sequence: CAISDGFKNTGELFF.